The clone carrying this T cell receptor beta chain was seen a few times. Its antigen remains unknown. TCRdb reprocessed the 5' RACE reads via MiXCR and lists one record per CDR3 protein. The sample carries 150,000 or so distinct CDR3 sequences, 6% to 7.5% recorded once. The data were taken from a study of T cells after yellow fever vaccination. General study findings and limits: A large majority of primary-vaccination clones showed up again after the booster (approximately 95% CD4, 88% CD8). Clonotypes appearing in both CD4 and CD8 compartments existed, and their share was small. Abundant clonotypes from the bulk population could have been carried over as contaminants into FACS-sorted repertoires. Peak timing came faster in the weaker secondary response, day 5 versus 15.

Sequences were derived from CD4+ T cells sorted from PBMCs, sampled 4 to 5 days after the first yellow fever vaccination. The source is a man aged 18 to 29 who received the YFV17D yellow fever vaccine.

The CDR3 region is CASSFNSGGKGNEQFF. The CDR3 bases are TGCGCCAGCAGCTTCAATAGCGGGGGGAAAGGGAATGAGCAGTTCTTC. The chain is built from TRBV5-1 and TRBJ2-1; TRBD2 matches 10 bases. V lost 2 bases and J lost 7; bases outside the gene matches: 9. CDR1 is SGHRS and CDR2 is YFSETQ in the germline V gene. The CDR3 consists of 16 residues.